These 10 T cell receptor beta chains were sequenced from one sample in a study of T-cell memory formation after mild COVID-19. TCRdb reanalysed the 5' RACE reads using MiXCR and keeps one entry per CDR3 protein. The sample lists some 50,000 distinct CDR3 sequences; around 12% were seen once. The sequencing sample was made of PBMCs or a T cell subset sorted from them (not recorded which). These receptors were collected from a young man who had mild COVID-19 (a few samples of this study predate the infection). Cell type and time point are not known.

This clonotype occurred a few times. The rearrangement links TRBV7-3 to TRBJ2-3, with D unresolved. Between the trimmed V and J ends, which lost 2 bases and 4 bases, there was a span of 7 bases. The CDR3 totals 13 residues. The germline gives CDR1 SGHTA, CDR2 FQGTGA. Here the CDR3 reads CASSLDHADTQYF. CDR3 nucleotides: TGTGCCAGCAGCTTAGACCACGCAGATACGCAGTATTTT.

The chain has TRBV29-1 and TRBJ1-1; no firm D call. Germline lookup yields CDR1 SQVTM and CDR2 ANQGSEA. Trimming left V 0 bases short and J 4 bases short, with 12 bases between. This CDR3 spans 14 amino acids. The CDR3 DNA follows: TGCAGCGTTGAAGATACGGTAAAAGGCACTGAAGCTTTCTTT. Translating gives CSVEDTVKGTEAFF.

This clonotype was picked up a small number of times. The chain combines TRBV7-2 with TRBJ2-7, with D possibly being TRBD2 (5 bases). The CDR3 totals 16 residues. The V end lost 5 bases, the J end lost 2 bases, and 19 bases lay between the germline ends. Germline CDR1 and CDR2: SGHTA and FQGNSA. The CDR3 loop is CASSPAGPTGAYEQYV. CDR3 in DNA: TGTGCCAGCAGCCCGGCGGGCCCCACTGGCGCCTACGAGCAGTACGTC.

The rearrangement uses TRBV6-1 and TRBJ1-5; 8 bases map to TRBD1. The CDR3 contains 15 residues. The junction had 8 bases not matched to a gene; V was cut back by 3 bases and J by 7 bases. Germline values: CDR1 MNHNS, CDR2 SASEGT. CDR3: CASSEWTGLKQPQHF. The CDR3, as DNA: TGTGCCAGCAGTGAGTGGACAGGGCTCAAACAGCCCCAGCATTTT.

The sample holds a few counts of this clonotype. This chain uses TRBV4-1 with TRBJ2-2, with a possible D match to TRBD2 (6 bases). The CDR3 runs to 20 residues. The V gene's germline CDR1 is MGHRA and CDR2 YSYEKL. V lost 0 bases and J lost 2, with 22 bases in between. The CDR3 loop is CASSQDTVLSRRENTGELFF. The DNA of the CDR3 is TGCGCCAGCAGCCAAGATACGGTTTTGAGTCGGCGGGAAAACACCGGGGAGCTGTTTTTT.

The chain recombines TRBV12-3 or TRBV12-4 with TRBJ2-7; 7 nucleotides align to TRBD1. V was pared by 6 bases and J by 3 bases, with 8 bases of the junction left unmatched. The CDR3 has 14 residues. The CDR3 reads CASSSQGTLYEQYF. As DNA, the CDR3 is TGTGCCAGCAGCTCACAGGGGACCCTCTACGAGCAGTACTTC.

This clonotype was detected many times. V gene TRBV5-1 combines with J gene TRBJ2-5, with D possibly matching TRBD1 (6 bases). Germline V gene data show CDR1 as SGHRS and CDR2 as YFSETQ. This CDR3 is 13 amino acids long. The germline V and J ends were trimmed by 0 bases and 5 bases, with 8 bases remaining between them. The chain's CDR3 is CASSLAQGETQYF. The CDR3, as DNA: TGCGCCAGCAGCTTGGCCCAGGGGGAGACCCAGTACTTC.

This clonotype was recorded at least ten times. This sequence joins TRBV7-2 and TRBJ2-2, with a weak D call TRBD2 (6 bases). V was pared by 2 bases and J by 1 base, with 11 bases between. The germline gives CDR1 SGHTA, CDR2 FQGNSA. CDR3 size: 16 residues. The CDR3 protein is CASSLQSGGNTGELFF. The CDR3 DNA sequence: TGTGCCAGCAGCTTACAGTCCGGGGGGAACACCGGGGAGCTGTTTTTT.

CDR3 coding DNA: TGCGCCAGCAATAGGGGCTCCATGAACACTGAAGCTTTCTTT. Protein: CASNRGSMNTEAFF. The V call is TRBV5-1, the J call TRBJ1-1, with TRBD1 as a possible D gene (5 bases). The CDR3 contains 14 residues. In germline, CDR1 is SGHRS, CDR2 YFSETQ. Trimming shortened V by 6 bases and J by 0 bases, and 12 bases separated the two germline ends. Filled out from reference TRBV5-1 and TRBJ1-1, the complete variable domain reads KAGVTQTPRYLIKTRGQQVTLSCSPISGHRSVSWYQQTPGQGLQFLFEYFSETQRNKGNFPGRFSGRQFSNSRSEMNVSTLELGDSALYLCASNRGSMNTEAFFGQGTRLTVV.

This clonotype was seen many times. The rearrangement links TRBV6-5 to TRBJ2-1; a weak D match, TRBD2 (5 bases). Trimming removed 6 bases at V and 6 bases at J, with 12 bases between. This CDR3 spans 13 amino acids. Per the germline V gene, CDR1 is MNHEY and CDR2 is SVGAGI. The CDR3 nucleotides are TGTGCCAGCAGATATGTTGGAGGCAATGAGCAGTTCTTC. As protein: CASRYVGGNEQFF.